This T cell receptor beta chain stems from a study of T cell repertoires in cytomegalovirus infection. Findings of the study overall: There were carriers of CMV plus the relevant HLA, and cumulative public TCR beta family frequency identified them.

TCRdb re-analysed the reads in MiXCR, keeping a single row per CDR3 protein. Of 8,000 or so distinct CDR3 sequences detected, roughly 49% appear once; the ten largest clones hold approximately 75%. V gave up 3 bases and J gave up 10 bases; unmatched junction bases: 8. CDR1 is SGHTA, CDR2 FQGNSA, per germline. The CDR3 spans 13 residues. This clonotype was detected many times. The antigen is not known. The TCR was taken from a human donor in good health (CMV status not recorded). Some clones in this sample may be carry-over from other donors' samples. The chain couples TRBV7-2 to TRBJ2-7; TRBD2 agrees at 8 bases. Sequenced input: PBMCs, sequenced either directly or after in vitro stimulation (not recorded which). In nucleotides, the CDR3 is TGTGCCAGCAGCTTGATGGGAGCGGGGGTTCAGTACTTC. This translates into CASSLMGAGVQYF.